These 5 T cell receptor beta chains came from one sample sequenced in a study of T cell responses to AZD1222 COVID-19 vaccine. The protocol was immunoSEQ multiplex PCR, while the TCRdb copy is restricted to in-frame clones and leaves out a portion. This sample carries 120,000 to 150,000 clones, approximately 88% of them seen once, and the ten largest clones take roughly 3.5%. The material was peripheral blood, obtained on day 0 of MenACWY control vaccination. Receptors were obtained from an adult in good health.

This sequence joins TRBV6-6 and TRBJ2-1, with TRBD2 matching 10 bases. This CDR3 has 15 amino acids. V lost 10 bases, J lost 3 bases, and 9 bases stayed unmatched. The germline V gene encodes CDR1 MNHNY and CDR2 SVGAGI (reference sequence). The CDR3 coding sequence is TGTGCCACCAGGATTAGCGGGGGGAACTACAATGAGCAGTTCTTC. Protein product: CATRISGGNYNEQFF.

The V and J genes are TRBV4-3 and TRBJ1-3; D uncertain. V was pared by 0 bases and J by 1 base, with 7 bases between. CDR1 and CDR2 from the germline V gene are LGHNA and YSLEER. The CDR3 consists of 15 residues. CDR3 sequence (DNA): TGCGCCAGCAGCCAAGAGGATCATTCTGGAAACACCATATATTTT. This translates into CASSQEDHSGNTIYF.

The rearrangement joins TRBV7-9 to TRBJ2-2; TRBD2 might be the D (6 bases). This CDR3 has 15 residues. V shed 5 bases and J shed 9 bases, with 19 bases lying between them. The germline CDR1 and CDR2 sequences are SEHNR and FQNEAQ (reference sequence). The CDR3, as DNA: TGTGCCAGCAGCCTCCCGCGGGGCCGACCGAGGGAGCTGTTTTTT. Amino acids: CASSLPRGRPRELFF.

V and J are TRBV12-3 or TRBV12-4 and TRBJ1-1; TRBD1 matches at 8 bases. This CDR3 is 13 amino acids long. Unmatched junction bases numbered 8, after V lost 6 bases and J lost 8 bases. The CDR3 loop is CASRFYRGSEAFF. The CDR3 region has the DNA TGTGCCAGCAGATTCTACAGGGGGTCCGAAGCTTTCTTT.

The chain carries TRBV18 and TRBJ1-1; no reliable D call. V shed 1 base and J shed 1 base, with 7 bases lying between them. The CDR3 sequence is 14 residues long. Per the germline V gene, CDR1 is KGHSH and CDR2 is LQKENI. CDR3 in amino acids: CASSPRDRNTEAFF. Written as DNA, the CDR3 is TGTGCCAGCTCACCACGGGATAGGAACACTGAAGCTTTCTTT.